This entry features one T cell receptor beta chain sequence. Only in-frame clones appear in the TCRdb table, and some are missing; sequencing was by immunoSEQ multiplex PCR. Of some 160,000 clones detected, approximately 79% appear once; the ten largest clones hold roughly 19%. CDR3 length: 12 amino acids. CDR1 is MDHEN, CDR2 SYDVKM, per germline. V was clipped by 6 bases and J by 11 bases; unmatched bases: 9. This record comes from a study of blood T cell repertoires in COVID-19. Study details: Recovered status in Cohort 3 required two negative PCRs, clearance, or symptom resolution. COVID-19 samples collected from the United States, Italy and Spain covered acute and convalescent phases. The analysed material was cDNA or gDNA that came from T cells, B-cell-depleted T cells, or PBMCs.

In assigning cohorts, the study relied on participant-reported clinical history. The clonotype comes from a woman aged 70-85 years in a cohort exposed to, infected with or recovered from COVID-19 (not recorded which). The chain has TRBV28 and TRBJ1-1; 7 bases agree with TRBD1. The sequenced sample was PBMCs or T cells enriched from blood (not recorded which). CDR3 sequence: CASSRQGPAAFF. The CDR3 DNA sequence: TGTGCCAGCAGCAGACAGGGACCCGCGGCTTTCTTT. The variable domain in full, with the rest retrieved from reference TRBV28 and TRBJ1-1, is DVKVTQSSRYLVKRTGEKVFLECVQDMDHENMFWYRQDPGLGLRLIYFSYDVKMKEKGDIPEGYSVSREKKERFSLILESASTNQTSMYLCASSRQGPAAFFGQGTRLTVV.